The present TCR beta chain was sequenced within a study of shared clonotypes between healthy human individuals. Regarding this clone: The antigen is not known. Different DNA sequences within this sample yield the same CDR3.

Study observations and caveats: A small donor pool kept down the genetic and exposure-history diversity that was represented. Despite large depth, sorted-subset datasets appeared incompletely sequenced.

CD45RO-negative CD8 cells positively selected for CCR7 made up the naive population, which excluded terminally differentiated effector memory CD45RA+ cells. Per the germline V gene, CDR1 is MNHEY and CDR2 is SVGAGI. The CDR3 length is 15 residues. Germline trimming cut 2 bases from V and 3 bases from J; bases unmatched to any gene: 1. Some clones are missing from TCRdb's copy, which holds only in-frame ones; the method was immunoSEQ multiplex PCR. The sample yields about 2 million clones, approximately 95% seen once. Sample: naive CD8+ T cells sorted from blood. The sequence came from a man aged 18 to 35 in good health. V and J are TRBV6-5 and TRBJ2-7, with TRBD2 matching 13 bases. CDR3 sequence: CASSYGTSGNYEQYF. CDR3 coding DNA: TGTGCCAGCAGTTACGGGACTAGCGGGAACTACGAGCAGTACTTC.